This T cell receptor (beta chain) came from a study of blood T cell repertoires in COVID-19. Turning to the study itself: The analysed material was cDNA or gDNA that came from T cells, B-cell-depleted T cells, or PBMCs.

Clinical history as reported by participants underpinned cohort assignment. Recovery among Cohort 3 donors was established by two negative PCRs, clearance, or symptom resolution. In the authors' workflow: Reference gene primer amplification gave estimated nucleated cell counts. Libraries were prepared by immunoSEQ multiplex PCR; TCRdb keeps only in-frame clonotypes and omits some of them. D and trimming come from the DNA, and the V and J calls and clone size come from that table. There are 150,000 or so clones in the sample; around 81% occur only once, and less than 6% lies in the top ten. There are 15 residues in the CDR3. V was cut by 5 bases and J by 0 bases, with 11 bases left in between. CDR1 and CDR2 (germline): MNHEY, SVGAGI.

This chain joins TRBV6-5 and TRBJ2-4; possibly TRBD1 for D (5 bases). Sequencing input: PBMCs or T cells enriched from blood (not recorded which). The TCR comes from a man aged 35-49 years who had recovered from COVID-19. The CDR3 DNA sequence: TGTGCCAGCAGTCTACAGGAGTTAGCCAAAAACATTCAGTACTTC. Translating gives CASSLQELAKNIQYF.